This T cell receptor (beta chain) was sequenced in a study of T-cell memory formation after mild COVID-19. Overall study findings and caveats: Some SARS-CoV-2-responding clones were already detected in memory before infection. Clones shrinking from day 15 to 85 showed even CD4/CD8 mixes; later expanders tilted CD4+. Clones from the second wave (peaking day 37) had unconfirmed SARS-CoV-2 specificity.

This clonotype was found a few times. The antigen remains unidentified. V was pared by 5 bases and J by 7 bases, with 8 bases of the junction left unmatched. This CDR3 has 14 amino acids. Germline V gene data show CDR1 as SGHTA and CDR2 as FQGNSA. The 5'RACE method, run with constant-segment primers, produced TCR alpha and TCR beta cDNA libraries (carrying sample barcodes and UMIs). TCRdb analysed the 5' RACE reads with MiXCR anew, one entry per CDR3 protein. The repertoire includes about 40,000 distinct CDR3 sequences, 9.5% to 12% of them detected once, and roughly 27% sits in the top ten. The sequence derives from a man aged 18 to 29 who had mild COVID-19 (a few samples of this study predate the infection). Cell type and time point are not known. The sample comprised PBMCs or a T cell subset sorted from them (not recorded which). The chain has TRBV7-2 and TRBJ1-1; 9 bases fit TRBD1. The CDR3 sequence is CASSPRQGVDEAFF. CDR3 DNA: TGTGCCAGCAGCCCCCGACAGGGGGTTGATGAAGCTTTCTTT. The variable domain in full, with the rest retrieved from reference TRBV7-2 and TRBJ1-1, is GAGVSQSPSNKVTEKGKDVELRCDPISGHTALYWYRQSLGQGLEFLIYFQGNSAPDKSGLPSDRFSAERTGGSVSTLTIQRTQQEDSAVYLCASSPRQGVDEAFFGQGTRLTVV.